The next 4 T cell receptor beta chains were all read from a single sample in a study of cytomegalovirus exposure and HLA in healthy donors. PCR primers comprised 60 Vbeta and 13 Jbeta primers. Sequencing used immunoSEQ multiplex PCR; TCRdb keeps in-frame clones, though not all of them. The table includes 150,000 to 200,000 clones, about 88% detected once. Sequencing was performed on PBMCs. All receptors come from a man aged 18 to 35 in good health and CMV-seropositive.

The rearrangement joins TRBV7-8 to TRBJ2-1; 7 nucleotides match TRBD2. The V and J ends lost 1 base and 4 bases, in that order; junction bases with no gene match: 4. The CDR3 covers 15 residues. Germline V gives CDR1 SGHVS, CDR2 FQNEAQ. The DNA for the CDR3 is TGTGCCAGCAGCTTAGGGCTAGCGGAGTACAATGAGCAGTTCTTC. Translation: CASSLGLAEYNEQFF.

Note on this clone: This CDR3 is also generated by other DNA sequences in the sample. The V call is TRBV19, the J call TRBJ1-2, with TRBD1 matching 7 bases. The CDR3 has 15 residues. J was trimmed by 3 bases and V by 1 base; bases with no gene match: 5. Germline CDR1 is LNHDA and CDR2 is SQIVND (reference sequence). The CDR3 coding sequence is TGTGCCAGTAGTATAGCCACCGGGACAGACTATGGCTACACCTTC. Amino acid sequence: CASSIATGTDYGYTF. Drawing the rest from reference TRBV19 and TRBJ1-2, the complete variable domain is DGGITQSPKYLFRKEGQNVTLSCEQNLNHDAMYWYRQDPGQGLRLIYYSQIVNDFQKGDIAEGYSVSREKKESFPLTVTSAQKNPTAFYLCASSIATGTDYGYTFGSGTRLTVV.

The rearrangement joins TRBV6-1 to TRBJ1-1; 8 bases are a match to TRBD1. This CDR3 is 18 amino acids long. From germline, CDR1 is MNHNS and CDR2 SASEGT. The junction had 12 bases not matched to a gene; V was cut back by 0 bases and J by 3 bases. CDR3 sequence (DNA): TGTGCCAGCAGTGAAGCGCTCCCTCAGGGGGCGCTGGACACTGAAGCTTTCTTT. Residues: CASSEALPQGALDTEAFF.

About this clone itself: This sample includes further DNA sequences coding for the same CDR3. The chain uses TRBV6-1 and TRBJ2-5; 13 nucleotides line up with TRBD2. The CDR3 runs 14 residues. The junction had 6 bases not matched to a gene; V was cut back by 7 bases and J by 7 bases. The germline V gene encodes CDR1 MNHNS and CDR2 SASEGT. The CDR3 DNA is TGTGCCAGCATAGGGACTAGCGGGGTGGGGACCCAGTACTTC. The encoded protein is CASIGTSGVGTQYF.